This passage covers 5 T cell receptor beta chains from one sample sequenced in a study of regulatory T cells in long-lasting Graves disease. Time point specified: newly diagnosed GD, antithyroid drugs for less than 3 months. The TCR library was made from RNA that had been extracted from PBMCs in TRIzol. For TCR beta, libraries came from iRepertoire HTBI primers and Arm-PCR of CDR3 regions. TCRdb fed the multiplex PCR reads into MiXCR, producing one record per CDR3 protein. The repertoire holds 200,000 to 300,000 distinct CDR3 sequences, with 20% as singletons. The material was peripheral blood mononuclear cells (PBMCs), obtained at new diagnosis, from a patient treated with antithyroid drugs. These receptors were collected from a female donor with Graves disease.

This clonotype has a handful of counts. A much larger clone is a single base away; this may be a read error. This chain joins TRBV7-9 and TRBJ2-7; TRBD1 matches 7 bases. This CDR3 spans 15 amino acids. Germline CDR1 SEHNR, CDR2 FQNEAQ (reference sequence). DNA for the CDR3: TGTGCCAGCAGCCGTTCGGGACAGTCGGGCTACGGGCAGTACTTC. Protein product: CASSRSGQSGYGQYF.

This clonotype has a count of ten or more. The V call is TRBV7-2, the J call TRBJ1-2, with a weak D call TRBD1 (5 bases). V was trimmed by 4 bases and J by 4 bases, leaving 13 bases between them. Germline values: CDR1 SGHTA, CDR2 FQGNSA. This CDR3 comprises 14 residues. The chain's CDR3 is CASSSPGPLYGYTF. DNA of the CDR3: TGTGCCAGCAGCTCACCGGGACCGCTCTATGGCTACACCTTC.

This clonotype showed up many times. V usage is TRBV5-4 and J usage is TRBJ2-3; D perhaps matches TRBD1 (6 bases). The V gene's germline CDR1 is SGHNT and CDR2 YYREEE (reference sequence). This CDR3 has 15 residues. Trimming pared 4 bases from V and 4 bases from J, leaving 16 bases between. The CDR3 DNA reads TGTGCCAGCAGCCGGCCACAGGGACGGGCAGATACGCAGTATTTT. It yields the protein CASSRPQGRADTQYF.

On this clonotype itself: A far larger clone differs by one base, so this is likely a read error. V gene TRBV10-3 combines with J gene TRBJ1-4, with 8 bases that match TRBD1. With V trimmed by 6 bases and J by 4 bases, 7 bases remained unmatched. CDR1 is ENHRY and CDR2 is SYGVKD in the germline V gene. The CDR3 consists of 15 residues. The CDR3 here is CAIRPHRGVNEKLFF. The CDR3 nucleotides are TGTGCCATCAGACCCCACAGGGGGGTTAATGAAAAACTGTTTTTT.

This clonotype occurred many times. The CDR3 nucleotides are TGTGCCAGCAGCGAGACAGGGTTTGAAAAACTGTTTTTT. Its translation: CASSETGFEKLFF. The rearrangement links TRBV5-6 to TRBJ1-4; TRBD1 matches at 7 bases. V shed 4 bases and J 7 bases; nucleotides not matched to a gene: 4. The CDR3 runs 13 residues. Germline V gives CDR1 SGHDT, CDR2 YYEEEE.